This TCR beta chain comes out of a study of OX40 agonist ivuxolimab in advanced cancers. Study outcomes and limitations: With doses of 0.1-3.0 mg/kg, partial responders showed among the lowest clonal expansion. Relative to CD4+ cells, CD8+ T cells on average had more expanded clones.

Produced via immunoSEQ multiplex PCR; TCRdb's table is partial and in-frame only. Of some 130,000 clones listed, 75% to 90% are singletons. CDR1 and CDR2 from the germline V gene are SGHAT and FQNNGV. The V gene lost 2 bases and the J gene lost 4 bases, with 7 bases spanning the gap. The CDR3 is made up of 13 amino acids. Autoimmune disease history or systemic immunosuppression led to patients being barred. This clone was observed once. Its antigen is not identified. V gene TRBV11-2 combines with J gene TRBJ2-3; no definite D call. The sequencing used CD4+ or CD8+ T cells sorted from blood, collected in a trial of the OX40 agonist ivuxolimab. The receptor comes from an adult with an advanced solid tumor such as melanoma, head and neck, liver or kidney cancer. The CDR3 is CASSLMGADTQYF. CDR3 bases: TGTGCCAGCAGCTTAATGGGCGCAGATACGCAGTATTTT. Full variable domain (remainder filled in from reference TRBV11-2 and TRBJ2-3): EAGVAQSPRYKIIEKRQSVAFWCNPISGHATLYWYQQILGQGPKLLIQFQNNGVVDDSQLPKDRFSAERLKGVDSTLKIQPAKLEDSAVYLCASSLMGADTQYFGPGTRLTVL.